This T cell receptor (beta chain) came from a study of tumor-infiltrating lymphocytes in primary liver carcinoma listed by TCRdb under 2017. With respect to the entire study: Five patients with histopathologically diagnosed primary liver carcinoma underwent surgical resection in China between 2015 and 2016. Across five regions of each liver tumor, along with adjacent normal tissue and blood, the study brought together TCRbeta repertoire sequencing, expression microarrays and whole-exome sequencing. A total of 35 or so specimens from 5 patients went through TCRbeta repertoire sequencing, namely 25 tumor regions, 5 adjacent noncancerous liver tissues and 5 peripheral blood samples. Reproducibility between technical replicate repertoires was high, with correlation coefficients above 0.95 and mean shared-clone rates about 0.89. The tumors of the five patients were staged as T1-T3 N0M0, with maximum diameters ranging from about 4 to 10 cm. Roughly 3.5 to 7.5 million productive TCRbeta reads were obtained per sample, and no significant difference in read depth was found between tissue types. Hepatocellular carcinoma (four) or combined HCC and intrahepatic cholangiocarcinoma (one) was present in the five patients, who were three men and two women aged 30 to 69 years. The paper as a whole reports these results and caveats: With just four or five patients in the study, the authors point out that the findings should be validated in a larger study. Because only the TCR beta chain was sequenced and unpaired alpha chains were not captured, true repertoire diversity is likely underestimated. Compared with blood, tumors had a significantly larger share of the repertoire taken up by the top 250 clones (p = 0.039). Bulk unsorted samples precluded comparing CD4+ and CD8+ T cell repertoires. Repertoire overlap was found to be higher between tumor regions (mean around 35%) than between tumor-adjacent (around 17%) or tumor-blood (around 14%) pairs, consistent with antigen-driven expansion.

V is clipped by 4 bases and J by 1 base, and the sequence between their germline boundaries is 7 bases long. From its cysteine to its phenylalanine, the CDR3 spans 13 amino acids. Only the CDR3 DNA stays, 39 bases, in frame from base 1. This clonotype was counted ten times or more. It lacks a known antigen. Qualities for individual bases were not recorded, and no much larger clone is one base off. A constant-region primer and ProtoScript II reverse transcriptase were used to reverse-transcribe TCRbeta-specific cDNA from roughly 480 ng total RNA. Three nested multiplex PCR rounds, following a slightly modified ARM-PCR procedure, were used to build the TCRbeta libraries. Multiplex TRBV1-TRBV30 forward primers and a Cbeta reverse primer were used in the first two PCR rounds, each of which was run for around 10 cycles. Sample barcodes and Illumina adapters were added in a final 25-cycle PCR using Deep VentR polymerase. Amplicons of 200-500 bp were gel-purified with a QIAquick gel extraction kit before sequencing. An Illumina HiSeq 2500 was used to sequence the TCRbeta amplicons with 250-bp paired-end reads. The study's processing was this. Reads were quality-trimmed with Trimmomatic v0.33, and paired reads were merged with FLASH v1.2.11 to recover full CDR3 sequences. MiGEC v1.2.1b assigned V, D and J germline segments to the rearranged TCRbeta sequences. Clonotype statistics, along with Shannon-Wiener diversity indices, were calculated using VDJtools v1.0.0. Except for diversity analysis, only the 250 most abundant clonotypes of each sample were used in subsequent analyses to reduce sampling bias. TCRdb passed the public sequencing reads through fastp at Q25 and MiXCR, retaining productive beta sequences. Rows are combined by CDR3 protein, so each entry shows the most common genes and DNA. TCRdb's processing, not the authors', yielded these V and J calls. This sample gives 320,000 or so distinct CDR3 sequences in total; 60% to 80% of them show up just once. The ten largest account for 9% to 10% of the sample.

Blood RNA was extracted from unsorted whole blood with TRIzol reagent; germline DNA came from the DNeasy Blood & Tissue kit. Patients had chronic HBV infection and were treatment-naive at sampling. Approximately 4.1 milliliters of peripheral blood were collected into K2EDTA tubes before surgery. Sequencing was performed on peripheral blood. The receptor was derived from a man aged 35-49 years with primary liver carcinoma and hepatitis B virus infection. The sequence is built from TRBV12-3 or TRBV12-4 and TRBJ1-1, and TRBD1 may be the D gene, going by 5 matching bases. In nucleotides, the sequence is TGTGCCAGCAGTTACGGGGGGAACACTGAAGCTTTCTTT. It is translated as CASSYGGNTEAFF.